This TCR beta chain is from a study of T cells in localized non-small cell lung cancer. V was shortened by 2 bases and J by 3 bases, with 15 bases between the two germline ends. Per germline, CDR1 GTSNPN and CDR2 SVGIG (reference sequence). This CDR3 spans 15 amino acids. Sequenced by immunoSEQ multiplex PCR; TCRdb stores in-frame clones only, minus some. Of fewer than 40,000 clones in the sample, about nine tenths were seen once. The clonotype was recovered from a man aged 35 to 69 with stage III lung adenocarcinoma. This specimen consisted of peripheral blood mononuclear cells, obtained before any cancer treatment. The gene calls are TRBV30 and TRBJ2-3; D might be TRBD1 (5 bases). The chain's CDR3 is CAWSQAGFGTDTQYF. The CDR3, as DNA: TGTGCCTGGAGTCAGGCAGGGTTTGGGACAGATACGCAGTATTTT.